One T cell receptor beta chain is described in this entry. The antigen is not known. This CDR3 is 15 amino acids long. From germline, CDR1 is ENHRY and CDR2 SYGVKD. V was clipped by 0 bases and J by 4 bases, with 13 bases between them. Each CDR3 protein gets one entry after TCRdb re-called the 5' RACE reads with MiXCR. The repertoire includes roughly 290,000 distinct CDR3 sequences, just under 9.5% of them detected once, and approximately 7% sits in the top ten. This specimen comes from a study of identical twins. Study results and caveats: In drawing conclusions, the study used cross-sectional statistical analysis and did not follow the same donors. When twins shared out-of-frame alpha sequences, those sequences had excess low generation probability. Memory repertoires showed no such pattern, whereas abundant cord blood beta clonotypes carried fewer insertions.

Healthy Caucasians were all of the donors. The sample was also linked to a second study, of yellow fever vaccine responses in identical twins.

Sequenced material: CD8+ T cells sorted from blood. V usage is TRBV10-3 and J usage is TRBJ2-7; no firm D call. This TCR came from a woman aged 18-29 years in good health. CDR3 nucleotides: TGTGCCATCAGTGAGTCTCGGGCAGGCCGATACGAGCAGTACTTC. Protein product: CAISESRAGRYEQYF.